This record looks at one TCR beta chain sequence and its context. The data originate from a study of blood T cell repertoires in COVID-19. Whole-study context: Sources were T cells, B-cell-depleted T cells, or PBMCs; the material itself was cDNA or gDNA.

The CDR3 extends over 15 amino acids. The ends lost 3 bases at V and 4 bases at J; junction bases unmatched: 5. Germline assignment: CDR1 SGHRS and CDR2 YFSETQ. Clones were read by immunoSEQ multiplex PCR, and TCRdb kept only the in-frame ones, dropping some. The repertoire holds a few hundred thousand clones, 70% to 90% seen once, with under 2.5% in the top ten. Participants, roughly 18 to 89 years old, spanned about two dozen US areas. Assignments of participants to cohorts depended upon their own reported clinical history. Recovery among Cohort 3 donors was established by two negative PCRs, clearance, or symptom resolution.

The sequence was obtained from a woman aged 50 to 60 who had recovered from COVID-19. Material for sequencing was PBMCs or T cells enriched from blood (not recorded which). The rearrangement uses TRBV5-1 and TRBJ1-4; TRBD1 agrees at 8 bases. The CDR3 sequence: CASSSRTGLNEKLFF. DNA of the CDR3: TGCGCCAGCAGCTCCCGGACAGGGCTTAATGAAAAACTGTTTTTT.